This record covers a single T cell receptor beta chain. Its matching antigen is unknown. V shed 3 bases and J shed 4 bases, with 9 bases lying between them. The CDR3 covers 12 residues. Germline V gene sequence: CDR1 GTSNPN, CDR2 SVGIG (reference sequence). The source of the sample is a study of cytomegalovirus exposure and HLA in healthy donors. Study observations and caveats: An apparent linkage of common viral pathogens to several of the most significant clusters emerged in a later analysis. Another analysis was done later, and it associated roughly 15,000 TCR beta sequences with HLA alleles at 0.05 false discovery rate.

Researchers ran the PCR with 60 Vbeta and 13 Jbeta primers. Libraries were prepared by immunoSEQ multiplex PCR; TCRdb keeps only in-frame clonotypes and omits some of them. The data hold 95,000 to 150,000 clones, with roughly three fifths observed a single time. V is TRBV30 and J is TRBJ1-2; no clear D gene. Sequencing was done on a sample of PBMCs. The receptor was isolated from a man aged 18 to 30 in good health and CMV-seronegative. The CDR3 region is CAWRQVSYGYTF. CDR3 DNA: TGTGCCTGGAGACAAGTAAGCTATGGCTACACCTTC.